This is a list of T cell receptor beta chains from one sample in a study of blood T cell repertoires in COVID-19. Assay used: immunoSEQ multiplex PCR; TCRdb lists only in-frame clones, some missing. The sample includes approximately 210,000 clones, approximately 73% of them seen just once. Sequencing was performed on PBMCs or T cells enriched from blood (not recorded which). These receptors were obtained from a woman between 45 and 60 years old with acute COVID-19. Both conserved end residues are part of each CDR3. Each record gives: V gene, J gene, CDR3 protein.

>TRBV5-1|TRBJ2-3
CASIGISGGADTQYF
>TRBV6-2/TRBV6-3|TRBJ2-1
CASSYHLAGRAYNEQFF
>TRBV9|TRBJ2-6
CASSRTVDSLGANVLTF
>TRBV6-5|TRBJ2-1
CASDAGTSGYNEQFF
>TRBV28|TRBJ1-5
CASSQDRGVGPQHF
>TRBV18|TRBJ2-4
CASSPPGGRNIQYF
>TRBV4-3|TRBJ1-4
CASSLTGTGHEKLFF
>TRBV5-5|TRBJ1-4
CASSAETGVHEKLFF
>TRBV24-1|TRBJ1-5
CATSSRQEVNQPQHF
>TRBV9|TRBJ2-1
CASRTDAGGGYNEQFF
>TRBV2|TRBJ1-5
CASRWTGRDQPQHF
>TRBV6-6|TRBJ1-3
CASSWGTEVGNTIYF
>TRBV5-6|TRBJ1-2
CASSPRASGGGPYGYTF
>TRBV18|TRBJ1-1
CASSPGHTEAFF
>TRBV5-6|TRBJ1-2
CASSFKRGLDYGYTF
>TRBV5-4|TRBJ2-3
CASRPLAGGRGTQYF
>TRBV2|TRBJ2-5
CASTFLIGQGGETQYF
>TRBV6-5|TRBJ1-6
CASRDRVGGSPLHF
>TRBV5-1|TRBJ1-2
CASSLGASGNYGYTF
>TRBV7-9|TRBJ2-2
CASSPRSGGTGELFF
>TRBV6-4|TRBJ2-1
CASSPGTSGGANEQFF
>TRBV28|TRBJ2-1
CASSLVPGTGGMYEQFF
>TRBV7-2|TRBJ2-1
CASSQQPLGTYANEQFF
>TRBV28|TRBJ1-2
CASLTQGLNYGYTF
>TRBV19|TRBJ2-1
CASSIVAGGRHEQFF
>TRBV7-2|TRBJ2-5
CASSSGLAGKGRETQYF
>TRBV2|TRBJ1-6
CASTPSVGISPLHF
>TRBV28|TRBJ2-1
CASSSTSGGYYEQFF
>TRBV7-2|TRBJ1-2
CASSLDLIQGAAGYTF
>TRBV11-2|TRBJ1-3
CASSSTTASLVSGNTIYF
>TRBV27|TRBJ1-5
CASSLYGRGLSNQPQHF
>TRBV28|TRBJ2-1
CASRPTVDNEQFF
>TRBV2|TRBJ2-5
CASTGQSQETQYF
>TRBV6-1|TRBJ1-5
CASSEREYSNQPQHF
>TRBV24-1|TRBJ1-5
CATSDSTGGFQPQHF
>TRBV20-1|TRBJ1-2
CIPDRRNGYTF
>TRBV5-1|TRBJ2-5
CASGKPGQPSETQYF
>TRBV3-1/TRBV3-2|TRBJ1-5
CASSQGDRINQPQHF
>TRBV4-1|TRBJ2-2
CASSPRGDTGELFF
>TRBV5-1|TRBJ1-2
CASHPLGTGVGYTF
>TRBV16|TRBJ1-2
CASSHNVLRGGYTF
>TRBV5-1|TRBJ2-1
CASSRETWTALNNEQFF
>TRBV20-1|TRBJ2-5
CSASEAGGGQETQYF
>TRBV6-6|TRBJ2-3
CASSLTSGALGTDTQYF
>TRBV7-2|TRBJ2-6
CASSFRGLGANVLTF
>TRBV28|TRBJ1-2
CASSPGGHYGYTF
>TRBV5-1|TRBJ2-2
CASSLQPLTGGNTGELFF
>TRBV7-2|TRBJ2-4
CASSFQATSGGNIQYF
>TRBV19|TRBJ1-1
CASSSHSVGFSEAFF
>TRBV7-3|TRBJ2-1
CASSPKSGTGRNEQFF